This TCR beta chain was captured in a study of immune evolution from preneoplasia to lung adenocarcinoma. Study-wide results and caveats: KRAS-mutant nodules had the highest T cell clonality. Later-stage lesions seemingly showed higher T cell density and diversity than normal lung.

Patient tissue came from resections in Japan or China, 2014–2017. Only one count was recorded for this clone. The antigen is undetermined. The V and J ends lost 6 bases and 6 bases respectively, with 4 bases between them. The CDR3 is 10 amino acids. Germline assignment: CDR1 MNHEY and CDR2 SMNVEV (reference sequence). Generated by immunoSEQ multiplex PCR, the TCRdb table keeps only in-frame clones and is missing some. The sample comprises some 7,400 clones, 75% to 85% of which are singletons, and around 8.7% rests with the top ten. The receptor was derived from a person between 65 and 79 years old with lung adenocarcinoma. This chain joins TRBV27 and TRBJ2-3; D remains unclear. The sequenced material came from FFPE minimally invasive lung adenocarcinoma tissue. The DNA for the CDR3 is TGTGCCAGCAGGCCCGATACGCAGTATTTT. The encoded protein is CASRPDTQYF.